Detailed here is one T cell receptor beta chain. It has no known antigen specificity. The sample holds no much larger clone one base away, and base qualities are not on file. These data originate in a study of cytomegalovirus exposure and HLA in healthy donors (dated by TCRdb to the late 2010s). Describing the broader study: According to an earlier analysis of several hundred of the donors, some 170 million T cells yielded over 100 million unique TCR beta sequences and 276 Gb of sequence data. Using immunosequencing, the study profiled T cell repertoires from around 670 subjects and related those repertoires to cytomegalovirus serostatus. Donor age, sex, ethnicity and CMV serostatus were compiled alongside the repertoire data. An early release covering 500 to 750 HLA-typed donors comprised about 300 gigabases of sequencing data and approximately 85 million unique TCR sequences. In an earlier analysis of 500 to 650 of the donors, high-throughput TCR beta sequencing was used to judge whether each TCR beta V gene segment behaved as functional or pseudogenic. Five DR-DQ haplotypes were treated as single units for association and clustering because of strong linkage in the cohort. To predict cytomegalovirus infection status, the study brought together high-throughput TCR immunosequencing, statistical association of individual TCRs with disease status, and machine learning. Among the roughly 400 genotyped donors, roughly 80% belonged to the genetic ancestry cluster associated with self-reported Caucasian donors. A later analysis re-examined previously published TCR beta repertoires from 610 or so donors and added high-resolution HLA genotyping to investigate patterns of TCR occurrence. The later analysis used no new phenotypic data to find candidate immune exposures, relying instead on TCR beta sequences and their occurrence across donors. A later genetic analysis used genome-wide SNP genotypes for about 60% of the roughly 700 donors, treating that subset as a discovery cohort. On average, over 200,000 unique TCR beta nucleotide sequences were sequenced per donor among more than 350 genotyped donors of the cohort, with 15% to 20% of those sequences being non-productive. The number of typed donors differed by locus: about 629-640 for A, B, C, DRB1 and DQB1; 522 for DQA1; 606 for DPA1; and roughly 490 for DPB1. The study aimed to test whether signatures of past pathogen exposure could be identified by cataloging public T cell receptors. Class I and class II HLA loci were covered by the typing at four-digit resolution. All discovery cohort repertoires had been generated using a single sequencing platform. In addition to the first cohort of hundreds of subjects, a separate validation cohort of 120 different subjects was used.

Cut back by 10 bases and 1 base, the V and J ends lie 16 bases apart. CDR1 and CDR2, per the germline V gene, are MNHNS and SASEGT. The CDR3, from cysteine to phenylalanine, totals 14 residues. CDR3 DNA only is kept here, 42 bases in frame from base 1. The cohort consisted of hundreds of healthy bone marrow donors. At the time of sampling, all cohort members were nominally healthy, though unrecorded immune exposures were likely present. The donor was CMV seronegative and was included in the group of a few hundred seronegative cohort members. A peripheral blood sample was provided by each donor, and peripheral blood mononuclear cells were used for TCR beta sequencing. Genomic DNA extraction from the blood cell samples was performed with the Qiagen DNeasy Blood Extraction Kit. The protocol used for the library was the immunoSEQ multiplex PCR assay. For the multiplex PCR, a mixture combining 60 forward primers for TCR Vbeta segments and 13 reverse primers for TCR Jbeta segments was used. A multiplex PCR assay on genomic DNA amplified the CDR3 region of rearranged TCR beta genes. On the Illumina HiSeq System, the amplified TCR beta libraries were sequenced as 87-base-pair reads. Per the original workflow: Across the 666 repertoires, a later analysis counted tens of millions of unique TCR beta chains, 9.5 million to 12 million of which were shared by at least two donors. Raw reads were error-corrected and collapsed into unique sequences with a nearest-neighbor algorithm that merged closely related sequences to remove PCR and sequencing errors. Alignment of CDR3 sequences to IMGT reference sequences was used to assign V, D and J gene segments. For a sequence to be retained, a match of at least six nucleotides to both a V gene segment and a J gene segment was required. A rearrangement counted as productive if the CDR3 had no stop codons and remained in frame with V and J, and every other rearrangement counted as non-productive. CDR3 was defined by IMGT convention, running from the second conserved V-encoded cysteine to the conserved J-encoded phenylalanine. In an earlier analysis of approximately 590 of the donors, sequences lacking an unambiguous match to a single V gene segment were excluded. In an earlier analysis of 587 of the donors, a V segment was called functional when productive rearrangements were above 56.7%, and segregating when the standard deviation between donors exceeded 5%. A statistical classification framework was built for diagnosing cytomegalovirus status from the catalog of TCR beta chain sequences. In a later analysis, V and J genes were assigned by comparing TCR nucleotide sequences against IMGT/GENE-DB human TR gene sequences. Using the TCRdist pipeline, a later analysis assigned CDR3 sequences along with most-parsimonious VDJ recombination scenarios. In a later analysis, every TCR beta chain was defined by the combination of its CDR3 amino acid sequence and its V-gene family, and reads without a unique V-gene family were dropped. A later analysis removed 450 to 600 highly shared, low-generation-probability nucleotide sequences to deal with suspected cross-contamination and a sequencing artifact. For each public chain, a later analysis derived a clonal expansion index from normalized ranks of inferred template counts within each repertoire. Generation probabilities in a later analysis came from a VDJ recombination model fitted to out-of-frame rearrangements, and those results were checked against IGoR. Hypergeometric tests were used in a later analysis to score TCR-TCR, TCR-HLA and TCR-CMV co-occurrence, with a repertoire-size bias correction applied to the TCR pairs. In a later analysis, false discovery rates were estimated by permuting HLA or CMV assignments 20 times. In a later analysis, co-occurring TCRs were grouped with DBSCAN, and TCRdist sequence similarity was added when clustering was performed within HLA-allele-positive subsets. Co-occurrence clustering excluded repertoires with fewer than 30,000 or more than 120,000 public chains, plus five with anomalous nucleotide sharing. In TCRdb, the immuneACCESS table is reduced to in-frame sequences with V and J assigned. These tables do not hold every clone; where another copy was compared, an unresolved V gene accounts for under half, and the others remain unexplained. V and J calls and clone size are copied from that table; D and trimming were computed from the DNA. This sample gives roughly 200,000 clones in total; 80% to 90% of them show up just once. Around 0.3% of the sample comes from the top ten.

The full study reports these points: A group of highly shared sequence variants was considered likely to be a technical artifact of the sequencing pipeline. In the study, approximately 160 TCR beta chains were listed as associated with cytomegalovirus. The authors suggested that the approach could potentially be extended to other disease states and immunological phenotypes. For the cohort, immune exposure information was limited to CMV serostatus. Compared with equally common non-associated chains, HLA-associated TCR beta chains in a later analysis were more clonally expanded and had lower generation probabilities. Roughly uniform sequencing depth across donors was assumed in presence/absence analyses, although this assumption may not hold. When HLA alleles, especially DR and DQ, strongly co-occurred, TCR associations were difficult to assign to individual alleles. A later analysis found that TCR association rates varied across HLA loci, with DRB1 alleles showing the most associated TCRs and HLA-C alleles the fewest. A few of the identified cytomegalovirus-associated TCR beta chains were confirmed in vitro to be specific for cytomegalovirus antigens. The classifier was reported to diagnose cytomegalovirus status with high specificity and sensitivity in both the original and validation cohorts. Roughly 15 rarely observed V segments, including chromosome 9 orphons, were excluded from the earlier analysis of some 590 of the donors because counts were too low. Across donors, most TCR sequences were observed very rarely, whereas some public TCRs were present in many individuals. V-gene and J-gene trimming of TCR beta chains was associated with a missense DCLRE1C variant in a later genetic analysis, and the association was replicated in an independent cohort. The cohort was sequenced for TCR beta chains only, and without alpha or paired-chain data the features that could be detected were limited. Broadly in line with IMGT annotations, most TCR beta V segments showed up in productive rearrangements about 87% or about 30% of the time in an earlier analysis of around 600 of the donors. A later analysis reported that several top co-occurrence clusters appeared linked to parvovirus B19, influenza, CMV and Epstein-Barr virus. Some IMGT-functional V segments, including TRBV6-2 and TRBV6-3, could not be distinguished by the 87-base-pair reads and were therefore excluded. In a later analysis, some 18,000 TCR beta sequences were associated with specific HLA alleles at a false discovery rate of 0.05. HLA typing was unavailable for some donors at each locus, so association tests used only the typed subset. Linkage disequilibrium might explain the correlated functional status among segregating V segments, but an unknown experimental factor could not be excluded. Compared with the approximately 670-donor mean, donors in an Asian-associated ancestry cluster had fewer N-insertions in productive TCRs, according to a later genetic analysis. According to a later analysis, most CMV-associated TCR beta chains appeared to be HLA-restricted, and the HLA associations seemed to be driven largely by CMV exposure. A further reported finding was that TCR beta sequences accurately predicted the HLA-A and HLA-B alleles for most subjects in the first cohort.

The sequence came from a young woman in good health and CMV-seronegative. The V gene is TRBV6-1 and the J gene is TRBJ1-1; the D gene remains uncertain. What was sequenced was PBMCs. The nucleotide sequence reads TGTGCCATCCTAGCGACGGGTGCGAACACTGAAGCTTTCTTT. Its translation reads: CAILATGANTEAFF.